This T cell receptor (beta chain) was identified during a study of regulatory T cells in long-lasting Graves disease. Combining iRepertoire HTBI primers with Arm-PCR of CDR3 regions, the authors built TCR beta libraries. TCRdb itself ran the multiplex PCR reads through MiXCR, one entry per CDR3 protein. This table has 500,000 or so distinct CDR3 sequences, 15% to 20% appearing once. Specified time point: newly diagnosed GD, antithyroid drugs for less than 3 months. The TCR library was made from RNA extracted from PBMCs. The same sample was also used in a study of T cells in Graves' hyperthyroidism and ophthalmopathy.

The TCR sequence derives from a man aged 35-49 years with Graves disease. The source material was peripheral blood mononuclear cells (PBMCs), sampled at new diagnosis, from a patient treated with antithyroid drugs.

The CDR3 DNA reads as TGCAGTGCCCACAGGAACACCGGGGAGCTGTTTTTT. Residues: CSAHRNTGELFF. The chain couples TRBV20-1 to TRBJ2-2; D unclear. This CDR3 spans 12 amino acids. The V end was cut by 6 bases, the J end by 1 base, with 6 bases between. Germline values: CDR1 DFQATT, CDR2 SNEGSKA (reference sequence).